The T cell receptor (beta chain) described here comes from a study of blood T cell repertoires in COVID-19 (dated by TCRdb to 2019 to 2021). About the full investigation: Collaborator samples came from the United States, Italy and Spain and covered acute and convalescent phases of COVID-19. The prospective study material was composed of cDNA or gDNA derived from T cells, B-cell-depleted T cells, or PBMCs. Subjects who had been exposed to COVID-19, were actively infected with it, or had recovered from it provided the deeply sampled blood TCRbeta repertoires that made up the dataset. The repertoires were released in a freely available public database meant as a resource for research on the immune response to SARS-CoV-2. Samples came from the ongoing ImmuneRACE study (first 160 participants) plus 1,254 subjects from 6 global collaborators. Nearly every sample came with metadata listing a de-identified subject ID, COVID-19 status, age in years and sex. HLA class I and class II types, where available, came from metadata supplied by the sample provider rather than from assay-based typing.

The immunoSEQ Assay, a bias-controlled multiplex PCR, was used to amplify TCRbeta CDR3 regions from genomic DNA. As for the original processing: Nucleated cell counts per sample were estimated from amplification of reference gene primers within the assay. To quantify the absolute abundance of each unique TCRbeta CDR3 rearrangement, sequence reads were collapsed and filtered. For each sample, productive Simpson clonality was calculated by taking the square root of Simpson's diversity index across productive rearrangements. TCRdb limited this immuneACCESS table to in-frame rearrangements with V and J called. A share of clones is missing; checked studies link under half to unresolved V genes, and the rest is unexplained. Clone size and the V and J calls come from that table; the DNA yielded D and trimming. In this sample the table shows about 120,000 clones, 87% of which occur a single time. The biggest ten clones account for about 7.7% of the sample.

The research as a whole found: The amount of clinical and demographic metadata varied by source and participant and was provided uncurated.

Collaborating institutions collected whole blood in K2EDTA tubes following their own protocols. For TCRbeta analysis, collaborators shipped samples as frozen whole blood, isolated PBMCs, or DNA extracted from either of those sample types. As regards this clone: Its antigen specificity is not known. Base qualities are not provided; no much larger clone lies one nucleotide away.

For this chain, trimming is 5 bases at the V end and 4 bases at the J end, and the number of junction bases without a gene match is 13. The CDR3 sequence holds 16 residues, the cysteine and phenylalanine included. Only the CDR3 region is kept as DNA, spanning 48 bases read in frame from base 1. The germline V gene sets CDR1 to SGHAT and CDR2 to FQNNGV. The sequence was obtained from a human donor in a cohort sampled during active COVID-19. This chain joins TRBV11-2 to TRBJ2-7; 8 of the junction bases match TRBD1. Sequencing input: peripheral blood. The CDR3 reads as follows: CASSPRTGWVVYEQYF. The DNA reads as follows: TGTGCCAGCAGCCCCCGGACAGGGTGGGTCGTATACGAGCAGTACTTC.